These 31 T cell receptor beta chains were all obtained from the same sample, sequenced in a study of Ad26.COV2.S vaccination and SARS-CoV-2 variants. Sequenced by immunoSEQ multiplex PCR; TCRdb stores in-frame clones only, minus some. The sample lists around 340,000 clones, about 87% seen once, with about 6.4% in the top ten. Treatment described: around 19 received Ad26.COV2.S at low or high dose, single or two shots; 5 received placebo; per-sample allocation not given. Sampling was performed 63 days after the first vaccine or placebo injection. Sample: peripheral blood, taken in a trial of Ad26.COV2.S vaccine versus placebo. These receptors all stem from a person between 18 and 60 years old who received the Ad26.COV2.S COVID-19 vaccine or a placebo.

The rearrangement links TRBV11-3 to TRBJ2-7; no clear D gene. V lost 2 bases and J lost 6, with 17 bases in between. Germline V gives CDR1 SGHNT, CDR2 YENEEA. The CDR3 extends over 15 amino acids. The CDR3 sequence is CASSLSRGPSGEQYF. The CDR3, as DNA: TGTGCCAGCAGCTTATCAAGAGGTCCGTCGGGCGAGCAGTACTTC.

This rearrangement joins TRBV6-5 to TRBJ1-6; TRBD1 agrees at 7 bases. V lost 7 bases to trimming and J lost 0 bases; unmatched junction nucleotides: 3. From germline, CDR1 is MNHEY and CDR2 SVGAGI. The CDR3 totals 15 residues. In DNA, the CDR3 is TGTGCCAGCACCCACAGGGGCTCCTATAATTCACCCCTCCACTTT. It is translated as CASTHRGSYNSPLHF.

The chain joins TRBV15 to TRBJ1-4; 10 bases are shared with TRBD1. Losses at the gene ends were 5 bases for V and 7 bases for J; bases not matched to a gene: 7. CDR1 is LNHNV and CDR2 is YYDKDF in the germline V gene (reference sequence). The CDR3 length is 15 residues. The CDR3 sequence is CATSDQTGGGEKLFF. The CDR3 DNA follows: TGTGCCACCAGCGACCAGACAGGGGGCGGTGAAAAACTGTTTTTT.

The rearrangement joins TRBV5-8 to TRBJ2-7; 9 nucleotides agree with TRBD1. CDR1 and CDR2 from the germline V gene are SGHTS and YDEGEE. V lost 5 bases to trimming and J lost 2 bases; unmatched junction nucleotides: 8. The CDR3 is 15 amino acids. The CDR3 loop reads CASRATGTGPYEQYF. The CDR3 nucleotides read TGTGCCAGCAGGGCTACCGGGACAGGGCCCTACGAGCAGTACTTC.

V gene TRBV7-3 combines with J gene TRBJ2-7, with 11 nucleotides matching TRBD1. CDR3 length equals 14 residues. The germline CDR1 and CDR2 sequences are SGHTA and FQGTGA. Trimming removed 6 bases from V and 6 bases from J; junction bases left unmatched: 7. CDR3 nucleotide sequence: TGTGCCAGCAGTTCAGGGACAGGGGGAGCCGAGCAGTACTTC. This codes for CASSSGTGGAEQYF.

The CDR3 DNA reads TGTGCTAGTGGTATTACACTCGGGACTAGCGGAAACTACGAGCAGTACTTC. Its protein is CASGITLGTSGNYEQYF. This chain connects TRBV12-5 to TRBJ2-7; 11 positions agree with TRBD2. The CDR3 length is 17 residues. Germline-derived CDR1 and CDR2 are LGHNT and FRNRAP. Trimming took 5 bases from V and 3 from J; bases not matched to a gene: 12.

The chain joins TRBV7-3 to TRBJ2-5; D perhaps matches TRBD2 (6 bases). V lost 5 bases to trimming and J lost 5 bases, with 15 bases between them. This CDR3 is 14 amino acids long. Germline values: CDR1 SGHTA, CDR2 FQGTGA. The CDR3 loop reads CASSPTLAFETQYF. The CDR3, as DNA: TGTGCCAGCAGCCCAACCCTAGCGTTCGAGACCCAGTACTTC.

This chain uses TRBV24-1 with TRBJ1-1, with no clear D. Deletions cut 3 bases from V and 8 bases from J, with 9 bases between. The CDR3 has 12 residues. In germline, CDR1 is KGHDR, CDR2 SFDVKD. The CDR3 DNA follows: TGTGCCACCAGTGATAGGCTGGGCGAAGCTTTCTTT. Amino acids: CATSDRLGEAFF.

This chain joins TRBV6-5 and TRBJ2-2, with D possibly being TRBD2 (6 bases). The CDR3 totals 14 residues. Germline V gene data show CDR1 as MNHEY and CDR2 as SVGAGI. Trimming took 6 bases from V and 5 from J, leaving 13 bases between them. CDR3 region: CASRITGETGELFF. The CDR3, as DNA: TGTGCCAGCAGAATAACGGGAGAGACCGGGGAGCTGTTTTTT.

The chain carries TRBV19 and TRBJ2-3; tentative D call: TRBD1 (6 bases). V lost 11 bases, J lost 5 bases, and 26 bases lay in between. From germline, CDR1 is LNHDA and CDR2 SQIVND (reference sequence). The CDR3 totals 16 residues. The CDR3 DNA follows: TGTGCCTCCTCCCTCGGCAGACAGGTGGTGAGAGATACGCAGTATTTT. Protein product: CASSLGRQVVRDTQYF.

Concerning this clone: A read error may explain this, as a much larger clone is one base away. The chain carries TRBV6-6 and TRBJ1-1; D might be TRBD1 (5 bases). CDR3 size: 12 residues. Germline assignment: CDR1 MNHNY and CDR2 SVGAGI (reference sequence). Trimming took 2 bases from V and 4 from J, leaving 5 bases between them. The CDR3 nucleotides are TGTGCCAGCAGTTACGGGGGCACTGAAGCTTTCTTT. It codes for CASSYGGTEAFF.

The genes are TRBV3-1 (or the pseudogene TRBV3-2) and TRBJ2-2, with 8 bases identical to TRBD2. Germline V gene data show CDR1 as LGHDT and CDR2 as YNNKEL (reference sequence). The CDR3 extends over 15 amino acids. V lost 0 bases to trimming and J lost 13 bases; unmatched junction nucleotides: 10. CDR3 sequence reads: CASSQDRASGFRLFF. CDR3 DNA: TGTGCCAGCAGCCAAGATCGAGCTAGCGGGTTTAGGCTGTTTTTT.

This sequence joins TRBV7-8 and TRBJ2-1; 10 nucleotides match TRBD1. Germline lookup yields CDR1 SGHVS and CDR2 FQNEAQ. V dropped 3 bases and J dropped 8; count of bases not matched to a gene: 7. The CDR3 totals 15 residues. The CDR3 here is CASSFRQGAFHEQFF. CDR3 nucleotide sequence: TGTGCCAGCAGCTTTCGACAGGGGGCTTTCCATGAGCAGTTCTTC.

Here the CDR3 DNA reads TGTGCCAGCAGTAGGAGAGGACTAGCGAGTCACACAGATACGCAGTATTTT. It yields the protein CASSRRGLASHTDTQYF. The rearrangement joins TRBV5-6 to TRBJ2-3, with TRBD2 identical over 9 bases. The CDR3 is 17 amino acids. In germline, CDR1 is SGHDT, CDR2 YYEEEE. Trimming took 5 bases from V and 2 from J; bases not matched to a gene: 12. The whole variable domain, remainder taken from reference TRBV5-6 and TRBJ2-3, is DAGVTQSPTHLIKTRGQQVTLRCSPKSGHDTVSWYQQALGQGPQFIFQYYEEEERQRGNFPDRFSGHQFPNYSSELNVNALLLGDSALYLCASSRRGLASHTDTQYFGPGTRLTVL.

The chain links TRBV11-2 to TRBJ1-2, with 8 positions matching TRBD1. CDR1 is SGHAT, CDR2 FQNNGV, per germline. After removal of 4 bases from V and 4 bases from J, the junction contained 8 bases not matched to a gene. This CDR3 is 15 amino acids long. The CDR3 reads CASSSLRTGTYGYTF. For the CDR3, the DNA is TGTGCCAGCAGCTCTTTGAGGACAGGGACCTATGGCTACACCTTC.

The rearrangement joins TRBV7-3 to TRBJ2-3; D is ambiguous. Trimming stripped 3 bases from V and 5 bases from J, with 9 bases between. Germline values: CDR1 SGHTA, CDR2 FQGTGA. CDR3 size: 13 residues. The CDR3 loop is CASSLRGQDTQYF. The CDR3 DNA follows: TGTGCCAGCAGCTTGCGTGGGCAAGATACGCAGTATTTT.

The chain joins TRBV7-3 to TRBJ1-5, with D tentatively TRBD1 (5 bases). CDR1 is SGHTA and CDR2 is FQGTGA in the germline V gene. Trimming removed 6 bases at V and 3 bases at J, with 15 bases between. The length of the CDR3 is 15 residues. The CDR3 protein is CASSLGTLDNQPQHF. For the CDR3, the DNA is TGTGCCAGCAGTTTGGGGACTCTAGACAATCAGCCCCAGCATTTT.

For the CDR3, the DNA is TGTGCCAGCAGCGAGACCCGCGCCAGCTCCTACAATGAGCAGTTCTTC. Translating it yields CASSETRASSYNEQFF. The rearrangement joins TRBV9 to TRBJ2-1; D is ambiguous. This CDR3 has 16 amino acids. V shed 3 bases and J shed 0 bases, with 13 bases lying between them. The germline gives CDR1 SGDLS, CDR2 YYNGEE.

This chain uses TRBV28 with TRBJ2-3; 7 positions match TRBD1. The V segment lost 5 bases and the J segment 2 bases; nucleotides outside the gene matches: 4. CDR1 is MDHEN and CDR2 is SYDVKM in the germline V gene. This CDR3 region has 14 residues. Here the CDR3 reads CASSLQGNTDTQYF. In DNA, the CDR3 is TGTGCCAGCAGTCTACAGGGGAACACAGATACGCAGTATTTT.

This clone came up many times. This chain joins TRBV2 and TRBJ1-1, with D perhaps matching TRBD1 (5 bases). Trimming stripped 2 bases from V and 1 base from J, with 11 bases between. This CDR3 is 15 amino acids long. Germline V gene data show CDR1 as SNHLY and CDR2 as FYNNEI. In nucleotides, the CDR3 is TGTGCCAGCAGTGAAAATTGGGGGAGGAACACTGAAGCTTTCTTT. Translated: CASSENWGRNTEAFF.

The V and J genes are TRBV28 and TRBJ1-1, with D unresolved. The germline V gene encodes CDR1 MDHEN and CDR2 SYDVKM. This CDR3 region has 14 residues. The germline V and J ends were trimmed by 5 bases and 1 base, with 11 bases remaining between them. In nucleotides, the CDR3 is TGTGCCAGCAGTCCGCCAACCACGAACACTGAAGCTTTCTTT. It translates to CASSPPTTNTEAFF.

The chain has TRBV25-1 and TRBJ2-5; maybe TRBD1 (5 bases). The V end was cut by 4 bases, the J end by 5 bases, with 14 bases between. CDR3 length: 14 residues. CDR1 and CDR2 (germline): MGHDK, SYGVNS. The CDR3 coding sequence is TGTGCCAGCAGTGCTCCAGGGTCCCAGGAGACCCAGTACTTC. This sequence encodes CASSAPGSQETQYF.

The gene calls are TRBV2 and TRBJ2-1; unclear D gene. Trimming took 10 bases from V and 4 from J, leaving 8 bases between them. Germline lookup yields CDR1 SNHLY and CDR2 FYNNEI. This CDR3 is built from 11 residues. The chain's CDR3 is CATRPYNEQFF. The CDR3 nucleotides read TGTGCCACCCGTCCTTACAATGAGCAGTTCTTC.

The chain combines TRBV29-1 with TRBJ2-7, with no clear D. The CDR3 loop spans 14 amino acids. V lost 1 base and J 4 bases, leaving 14 bases between the germline ends. Germline-derived CDR1 and CDR2 are SQVTM and ANQGSEA. The CDR3 nucleotides read TGCAGCGTTGAAGTCCTGACGTCCGGATACGAGCAGTACTTC. Amino acids: CSVEVLTSGYEQYF.

The chain combines TRBV27 with TRBJ1-5; possibly TRBD1 for D (6 bases). CDR3 length: 16 residues. Germline V gene data show CDR1 as MNHEY and CDR2 as SMNVEV (reference sequence). V lost 7 bases to trimming and J lost 4 bases, with 20 bases between them. The CDR3 reads CASNRTRTAKNQPQHF. In DNA, the CDR3 is TGTGCCAGCAACCGAACGAGGACAGCCAAGAATCAGCCCCAGCATTTT.

The chain links TRBV18 to TRBJ2-3, with TRBD2 identical over 10 bases. Germline V lookup: CDR1 KGHSH, CDR2 LQKENI. V was pared by 4 bases and J by 6 bases, with 13 bases of the junction left unmatched. The CDR3 sequence is 17 residues long. The CDR3 region is CASSLLPSGAGGDTQYF. CDR3 nucleotide sequence: TGTGCCAGCTCACTACTCCCCTCGGGAGCGGGAGGGGATACGCAGTATTTT.

The chain joins TRBV6-1 to TRBJ1-6; D possibly corresponds to TRBD1 (5 bases). V lost 1 base, J lost 10 bases, and 17 bases lay in between. This CDR3 is 16 amino acids long. CDR1 is MNHNS, CDR2 SASEGT, per germline. The chain's CDR3 is CASSEGRPGIGSPLHF. The CDR3 DNA reads as TGTGCCAGCAGTGAAGGGCGACCAGGGATCGGATCACCCCTCCACTTT.

V gene TRBV28 combines with J gene TRBJ2-4; TRBD2 might be the D (11 bases). CDR1 and CDR2 (germline): MDHEN, SYDVKM. CDR3 size: 23 residues. V was trimmed by 8 bases and J by 1 base, leaving 39 bases between them. The CDR3: CASLDRDRGILAGEVLAKNIQYF. In DNA, the CDR3 is TGTGCCAGCTTAGACCGGGACAGGGGTATACTAGCGGGAGAGGTGTTGGCCAAAAACATTCAGTACTTC.

This chain connects TRBV27 to TRBJ1-4; 10 bases are a match to TRBD1. Trimming at V came to 3 bases and at J to 6 bases, leaving 10 bases not matched to a gene. The CDR3 has 17 amino acids. Germline V gene sequence: CDR1 MNHEY, CDR2 SMNVEV (reference sequence). The CDR3 bases are TGTGCCAGCAGTTTGAGGGGACAGGGGAGGTTGGATGAAAAACTGTTTTTT. It yields the protein CASSLRGQGRLDEKLFF.

In nucleotides, the CDR3 is TGTGCCAGCAGCTTAGGTAGCGACAGTTCCTACGAGCAGTACTTC. It yields the protein CASSLGSDSSYEQYF. V is TRBV7-2 and J is TRBJ2-7; D is tentatively TRBD1 or TRBD2 (5 bases each). This CDR3 has 15 residues. Germline V gene data show CDR1 as SGHTA and CDR2 as FQGNSA. The ends were cut back, 1 base at V and 1 base at J, with 11 bases in the middle.

This chain uses TRBV7-2 with TRBJ2-1, with D uncertain. From germline, CDR1 is SGHTA and CDR2 FQGNSA. The CDR3 extends over 11 amino acids. The V end lost 2 bases, the J end lost 5 bases, and 1 base lay between the germline ends. Here the CDR3 DNA reads TGTGCCAGCAGCTTAAACAATGAGCAGTTCTTC. It codes for CASSLNNEQFF.